These 23 T cell receptor beta chains came from one sample sequenced in a study of blood T cell repertoires in COVID-19. Generated by immunoSEQ multiplex PCR, the TCRdb table keeps only in-frame clones and is missing some. The data show some 65,000 clones, about 74% seen once. Sequences were obtained from peripheral blood. The receptors were sampled from a woman older than 75 with acute or convalescent COVID-19.

This chain links TRBV27 with TRBJ1-4; D not resolved. CDR1 and CDR2 (germline): MNHEY, SMNVEV (reference sequence). V was clipped by 2 bases and J by 8 bases, with 15 bases between them. This CDR3 is built from 15 residues. CDR3 nucleotide sequence: TGTGCCAGCAGTTTAATGAGGCACGCGAACGAAAAACTGTTTTTT. Protein sequence: CASSLMRHANEKLFF.

V and J are TRBV4-3 and TRBJ2-2; 12 bases line up with TRBD2. J gave up 4 bases and V 2 bases, and 8 bases lay outside the gene matches. This CDR3 has 18 residues. Germline V lookup: CDR1 LGHNA, CDR2 YSLEER. Written as DNA, the CDR3 is TGCGCCAGCAGCCAACTTCTAGCGGGAGGGACAGGCACCGGGGAGCTGTTTTTT. Protein: CASSQLLAGGTGTGELFF.

This clone was seen only a few times. This sequence joins TRBV18 and TRBJ1-3; D possibly corresponds to TRBD1 (6 bases). Trimming stripped 6 bases from V and 2 bases from J, with 11 bases between. Germline V CDR1 and CDR2: KGHSH, LQKENI. This CDR3 contains 14 residues. The CDR3 nucleotides are TGTGCCAGCTCCCTGGACAGAACTGGAAACACCATATATTTT. The encoded protein is CASSLDRTGNTIYF.

The V gene is TRBV7-2, the J gene TRBJ2-7; 9 nucleotides align to TRBD1. Germline values: CDR1 SGHTA, CDR2 FQGNSA. The CDR3 has 17 residues. V lost 1 base to trimming and J lost 4 bases; unmatched junction nucleotides: 11. The CDR3 region is CASSLVGGQGSWYEQYF. DNA of the CDR3: TGTGCCAGCAGCTTAGTAGGGGGACAGGGAAGTTGGTACGAGCAGTACTTC.

This clone was counted between two and nine times. The V and J genes are TRBV28 and TRBJ2-2; D gene unclear. The germline gives CDR1 MDHEN, CDR2 SYDVKM. CDR3 length: 15 amino acids. V shed 5 bases and J shed 6 bases, with 16 bases lying between them. CDR3 in amino acids: CASSPSNLVAGELFF. CDR3 nucleotides: TGTGCCAGCAGTCCCTCGAATTTAGTCGCCGGGGAGCTGTTTTTT.

The chain carries TRBV30 and TRBJ1-5; D unclear. The CDR3 is 12 amino acids. Per germline, CDR1 GTSNPN and CDR2 SVGIG (reference sequence). Trimming pared 1 base from V and 4 bases from J, leaving 5 bases between. The chain's CDR3 is CAWSASNQPQHF. The CDR3 nucleotides read TGTGCCTGGAGTGCGAGTAATCAGCCCCAGCATTTT.

This clone was observed a few times. This chain connects TRBV7-9 to TRBJ2-6, with 9 bases lining up with TRBD2. J lost 2 bases, V lost 1 base, and 6 bases had no gene match. The germline V gene encodes CDR1 SEHNR and CDR2 FQNEAQ (reference sequence). The length of the CDR3 is 18 residues. CDR3 sequence (DNA): TGTGCCAGCAGCTTAGGGTTTAGCGGGAGAGCTGGGGCCAACGTCCTGACTTTC. Translated: CASSLGFSGRAGANVLTF.

The rearrangement joins TRBV24-1 to TRBJ2-5; D call uncertain. Germline CDR1 KGHDR, CDR2 SFDVKD. Trimming took 1 base from V and 7 from J, leaving 15 bases between them. The CDR3 has 15 amino acids. The CDR3 protein is CATSDFDTSSGTQYF. CDR3 DNA sequence: TGTGCCACCAGTGATTTTGACACCTCATCAGGGACCCAGTACTTC.

The chain is built from TRBV12-5 and TRBJ1-3, with D unclear. Deletions cut 5 bases from V and 0 bases from J, with 5 bases between. Germline lookup yields CDR1 LGHNT and CDR2 FRNRAP. CDR3 size: 13 residues. The CDR3 DNA reads as TGTGCTAGTGGTGGAGGCTCTGGAAACACCATATATTTT. Protein: CASGGGSGNTIYF.

The gene calls are TRBV10-2 and TRBJ2-7, with D possibly being TRBD2 (6 bases). This CDR3 region has 15 residues. Trimming pared 4 bases from V and 5 bases from J, leaving 18 bases between. The germline V gene has CDR1 WSHSY and CDR2 SAAADI. CDR3 region: CASSGSRGMVNEQYF. The CDR3 region has the DNA TGCGCCAGCAGTGGATCACGGGGGATGGTCAACGAGCAGTACTTC.

This clone was observed a single time. The CDR3 loop reads CAIGTGLATNEKLFF. CDR3 in DNA: TGTGCCATTGGGACAGGGCTTGCAACTAATGAAAAACTGTTTTTT. The V gene is TRBV10-3, the J gene TRBJ1-4; TRBD1 aligns across 9 bases. Germline V gene sequence: CDR1 ENHRY, CDR2 SYGVKD. The trim removed 9 bases at V and 0 bases at J, leaving 5 bases unmatched. This CDR3 comprises 15 residues.

The chain links TRBV6-5 to TRBJ1-5; no clear D gene. The V gene lost 9 bases and the J gene lost 0 bases, with 12 bases spanning the gap. This CDR3 region has 14 residues. Germline assignment: CDR1 MNHEY and CDR2 SVGAGI. The DNA for the CDR3 is TGTGCCAGTTGGGGAGGGAATAGCAATCAGCCCCAGCATTTT. Residues: CASWGGNSNQPQHF.

CDR3 in DNA: TGTGCCAGCAGGGTCGGGACTCCAGTCGCCTACGAGCAGTACTTC. The encoded protein is CASRVGTPVAYEQYF. The gene calls are TRBV28 and TRBJ2-7; D may be TRBD2 (6 bases). This CDR3 region has 15 residues. Germline V gene sequence: CDR1 MDHEN, CDR2 SYDVKM. Trimming left V 6 bases short and J 2 bases short, with 17 bases between.

The V call is TRBV19, the J call TRBJ2-3; the match to TRBD2 covers 7 bases. With 7 bases clipped from V and 5 bases from J, the junction kept 6 bases outside the gene matches. Germline V gives CDR1 LNHDA, CDR2 SQIVND (reference sequence). The CDR3 has 13 residues. CDR3 loop: CASTGRVGDTQYF. The CDR3 nucleotides are TGTGCCAGTACTGGGAGGGTCGGAGATACGCAGTATTTT.

This chain joins TRBV30 and TRBJ1-6, with 7 bases lining up with TRBD1. The CDR3 extends over 19 amino acids. The germline CDR1 and CDR2 sequences are GTSNPN and SVGIG (reference sequence). Trimming took 2 bases from V and 3 from J; bases not matched to a gene: 16. The CDR3 protein is CAWSPIQGGGSRYNSPLHF. The CDR3 DNA reads as TGTGCCTGGAGTCCCATCCAAGGGGGCGGTTCCCGCTATAATTCACCCCTCCACTTT.

The rearrangement links TRBV7-2 to TRBJ2-7; TRBD1 matches 9 bases. Per the germline V gene, CDR1 is SGHTA and CDR2 is FQGNSA. The CDR3 sequence is 15 residues long. With V trimmed by 4 bases and J by 4 bases, 8 bases remained unmatched. This chain's CDR3 is CASSSRTGGLYEQYF. The DNA for the CDR3 is TGTGCCAGCAGCTCACGCACAGGGGGCCTATACGAGCAGTACTTC.

V gene TRBV10-3 combines with J gene TRBJ1-1; TRBD1 matches at 9 bases. After removal of 11 bases from V and 5 bases from J, the junction contained 9 bases not matched to a gene. The CDR3 sequence is 13 residues long. Germline-derived CDR1 and CDR2 are ENHRY and SYGVKD. This CDR3 reads CAGRDREKTEAFF. DNA of the CDR3: TGTGCCGGCCGGGACAGGGAAAAGACTGAAGCTTTCTTT.

This clone appeared a single time. This chain joins TRBV2 and TRBJ2-2; TRBD2 matches at 10 bases. This CDR3 spans 15 amino acids. V was clipped by 6 bases and J by 4 bases; unmatched bases: 5. CDR1 is SNHLY and CDR2 is FYNNEI in the germline V gene. The chain's CDR3 is CASRSSGRSTGELFF. The CDR3, as DNA: TGTGCCAGCAGGTCTAGCGGGAGAAGCACCGGGGAGCTGTTTTTT.

This chain uses TRBV7-6 with TRBJ1-1; 9 positions agree with TRBD1. Looked up from germline, CDR1 is SGHVS and CDR2 is FNYEAQ. The J segment lost 6 bases and the V segment lost 7 bases, leaving 6 bases of the junction unmatched. The CDR3 runs to 13 residues. The CDR3 sequence: CASTTGTGSEAFF. CDR3 sequence (DNA): TGTGCCAGCACTACCGGGACAGGGTCTGAAGCTTTCTTT. Full variable domain (missing parts from reference TRBV7-6 and TRBJ1-1): GAGVSQSPRYKVTKRGQDVALRCDPISGHVSLYWYRQALGQGPEFLTYFNYEAQQDKSGLPNDRFSAERPEGSISTLTIQRTEQRDSAMYRCASTTGTGSEAFFGQGTRLTVV.

The chain links TRBV28 to TRBJ2-1, with 13 nucleotides matching TRBD2. J lost 8 bases, V lost 6 bases, and 16 bases had no gene match. This CDR3 comprises 18 residues. The germline CDR1 and CDR2 sequences are MDHEN and SYDVKM. Here the CDR3 DNA reads TGTGCCAGCAGCGTACCCCAGGGTACTAGCGGGAGGGTATATGAGCAGTTCTTC. Translation gives CASSVPQGTSGRVYEQFF. The variable domain in full, completed from reference TRBV28 and TRBJ2-1, reads DVKVTQSSRYLVKRTGEKVFLECVQDMDHENMFWYRQDPGLGLRLIYFSYDVKMKEKGDIPEGYSVSREKKERFSLILESASTNQTSMYLCASSVPQGTSGRVYEQFFGPGTRLTVL.

J is TRBJ1-2 and V is TRBV6-5; D not resolved. Trimming left V 0 bases short and J 8 bases short, with 10 bases between. Germline CDR1 MNHEY, CDR2 SVGAGI. The length of the CDR3 is 13 residues. The CDR3: CASSYSRNWGYTF. For the CDR3, the DNA is TGTGCCAGCAGTTACTCGCGAAACTGGGGCTACACCTTC.

This rearrangement joins TRBV28 to TRBJ2-7; no reliable D call. The CDR3 covers 14 residues. Trimming shortened V by 3 bases and J by 3 bases, and 12 bases separated the two germline ends. Germline V gives CDR1 MDHEN, CDR2 SYDVKM. CDR3: CASSFVAYFYEQYF. As DNA, the CDR3 is TGTGCCAGCAGTTTTGTAGCCTATTTCTACGAGCAGTACTTC.

CDR3 nucleotide sequence: TGCGCCAGCAGTCATTGGGACAAGGGGATAACCTTC. Protein: CASSHWDKGITF. V is TRBV23-1 and J is TRBJ1-2, with D perhaps TRBD1 (6 bases). TRBV23-1 is an ORF for which the function is uncertain. The CDR3 extends over 12 amino acids. V lost 3 bases, J lost 14 bases, and 16 bases lay in between.